Given below is one T cell receptor (beta chain) in context. Trimming cost V 5 bases and J 1 base; bases outside gene matches: 6. This CDR3 spans 15 amino acids. The V gene's germline CDR1 is GTSNPN and CDR2 SVGIG (reference sequence). Sequencing was performed with immunoSEQ multiplex PCR; in TCRdb, only in-frame clones are kept and a portion is missing. The profile covers under 100,000 clones, with 82% appearing a single time and 9.5% taken by the ten largest. The sample belongs to a study of PD-L1 blockade in urothelial cancer. Study-level information: Analyzed time points were 3 weeks (second dose) and 6 weeks after therapy began. The median number of T cells present in blood samples was about 130,000.

This chain joins TRBV30 and TRBJ2-2; 8 bases are a match to TRBD1. This material consisted of PBMCs, taken around atezolizumab (anti-PD-L1) treatment. The source of this sequence is a man aged 65 to 79 with urothelial cancer. The CDR3 DNA is TGTGCCTGGGACAGGGGCTTCCGGAACACCGGGGAGCTGTTTTTT. This gives the protein CAWDRGFRNTGELFF.